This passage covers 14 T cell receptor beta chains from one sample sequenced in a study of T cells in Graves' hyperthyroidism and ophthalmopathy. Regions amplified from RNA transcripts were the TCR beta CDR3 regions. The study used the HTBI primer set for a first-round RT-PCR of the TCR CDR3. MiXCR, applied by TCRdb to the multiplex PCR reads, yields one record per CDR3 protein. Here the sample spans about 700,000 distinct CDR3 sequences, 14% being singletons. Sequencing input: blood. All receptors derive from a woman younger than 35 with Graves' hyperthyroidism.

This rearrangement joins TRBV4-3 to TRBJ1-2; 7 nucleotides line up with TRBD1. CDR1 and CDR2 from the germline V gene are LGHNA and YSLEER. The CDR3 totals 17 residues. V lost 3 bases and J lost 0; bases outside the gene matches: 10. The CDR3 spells CASSHGQLQGPNYGYTF. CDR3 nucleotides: TGCGCCAGCAGCCATGGCCAGTTACAGGGGCCTAACTATGGCTACACCTTC.

The DNA for the CDR3 is TGTGCCAGCAGCCCGAGGAGCTCGAACACCGGGGAGCTGTTTTTT. Protein sequence: CASSPRSSNTGELFF. The chain combines TRBV9 with TRBJ2-2; unclear D gene. This CDR3 spans 15 amino acids. Trimming pared 4 bases from V and 0 bases from J, leaving 10 bases between. Looked up from germline, CDR1 is SGDLS and CDR2 is YYNGEE.

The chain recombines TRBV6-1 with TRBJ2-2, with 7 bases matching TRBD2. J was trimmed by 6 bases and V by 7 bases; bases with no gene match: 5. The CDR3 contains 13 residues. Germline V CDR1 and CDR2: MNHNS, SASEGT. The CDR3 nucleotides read TGTGCCAGCAATCGGGGGGTGTCCGGGGAGCTGTTTTTT. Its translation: CASNRGVSGELFF.

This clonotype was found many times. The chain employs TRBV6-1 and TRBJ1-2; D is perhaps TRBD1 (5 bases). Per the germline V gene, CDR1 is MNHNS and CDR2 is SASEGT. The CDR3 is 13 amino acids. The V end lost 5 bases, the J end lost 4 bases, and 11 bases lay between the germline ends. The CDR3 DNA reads TGTGCCAGCAGTCTCCAGGGTGGCTATGGCTACACCTTC. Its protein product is CASSLQGGYGYTF.

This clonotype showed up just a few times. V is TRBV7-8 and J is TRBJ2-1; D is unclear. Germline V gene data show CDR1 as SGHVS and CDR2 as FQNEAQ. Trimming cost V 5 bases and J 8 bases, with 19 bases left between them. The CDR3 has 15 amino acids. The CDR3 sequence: CASSDFHLQVDEQFF. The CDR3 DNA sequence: TGTGCCAGCAGCGACTTTCATCTCCAGGTGGATGAGCAGTTCTTC.

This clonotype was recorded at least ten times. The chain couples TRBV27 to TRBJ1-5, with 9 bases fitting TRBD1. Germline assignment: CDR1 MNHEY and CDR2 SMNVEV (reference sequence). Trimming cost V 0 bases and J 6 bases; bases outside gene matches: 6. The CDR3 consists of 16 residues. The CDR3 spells CASSLSRTGVSQPQHF. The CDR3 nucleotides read TGTGCCAGCAGTTTATCGAGGACAGGGGTCAGTCAGCCCCAGCATTTT.

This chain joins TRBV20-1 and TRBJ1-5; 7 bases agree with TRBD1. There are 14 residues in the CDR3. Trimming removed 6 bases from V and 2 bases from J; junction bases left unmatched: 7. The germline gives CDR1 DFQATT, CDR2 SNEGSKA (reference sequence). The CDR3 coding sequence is TGCAGTGCCTTAGACAGGGAAGGCAATCAGCCCCAGCATTTT. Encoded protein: CSALDREGNQPQHF.

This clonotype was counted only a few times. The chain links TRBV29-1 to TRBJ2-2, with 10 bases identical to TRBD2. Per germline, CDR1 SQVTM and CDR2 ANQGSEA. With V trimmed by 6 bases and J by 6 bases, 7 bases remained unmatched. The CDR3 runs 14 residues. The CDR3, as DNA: TGCAGCGTGAGGGGGCTAGCGGGAGCCGGGGAGCTGTTTTTT. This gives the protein CSVRGLAGAGELFF.

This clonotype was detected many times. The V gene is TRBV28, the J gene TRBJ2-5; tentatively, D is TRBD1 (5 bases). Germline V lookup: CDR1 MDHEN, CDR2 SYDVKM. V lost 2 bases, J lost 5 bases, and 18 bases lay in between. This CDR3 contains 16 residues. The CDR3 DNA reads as TGTGCCAGCAGTTTAACCCCTCGCCAGGGTCCGGAGACCCAGTACTTC. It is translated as CASSLTPRQGPETQYF.

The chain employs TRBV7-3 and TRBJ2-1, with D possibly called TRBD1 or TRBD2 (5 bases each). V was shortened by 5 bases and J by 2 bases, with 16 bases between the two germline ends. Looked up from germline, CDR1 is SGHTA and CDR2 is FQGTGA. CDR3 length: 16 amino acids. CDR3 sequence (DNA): TGTGCCAGCAGCCCAGAGAGGGGAGCGGCCTACAATGAGCAGTTCTTC. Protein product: CASSPERGAAYNEQFF.

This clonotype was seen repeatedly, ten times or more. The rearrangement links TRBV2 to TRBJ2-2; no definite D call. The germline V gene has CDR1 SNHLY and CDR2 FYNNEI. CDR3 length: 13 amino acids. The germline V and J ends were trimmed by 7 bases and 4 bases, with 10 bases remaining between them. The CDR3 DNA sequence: TGTGCCAGCAAAGGGCAGGCCACCGGGGAGCTGTTTTTT. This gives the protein CASKGQATGELFF.

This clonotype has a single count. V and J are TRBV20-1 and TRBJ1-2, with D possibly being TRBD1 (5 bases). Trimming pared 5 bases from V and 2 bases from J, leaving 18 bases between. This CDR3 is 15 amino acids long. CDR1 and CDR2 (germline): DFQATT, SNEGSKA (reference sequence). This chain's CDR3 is CSAPPPWEGNYGYTF. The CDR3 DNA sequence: TGCAGTGCTCCCCCCCCGTGGGAGGGGAACTATGGCTACACCTTC.

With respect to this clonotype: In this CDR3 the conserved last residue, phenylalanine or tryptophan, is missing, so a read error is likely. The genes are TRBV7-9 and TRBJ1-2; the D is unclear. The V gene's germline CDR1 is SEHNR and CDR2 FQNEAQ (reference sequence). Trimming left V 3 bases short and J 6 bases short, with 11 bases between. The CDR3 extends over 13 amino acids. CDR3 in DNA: TGTGCCAGCAGCTTCGATAAGCCGCATGGCTACACCGTC. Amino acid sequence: CASSFDKPHGYTV.

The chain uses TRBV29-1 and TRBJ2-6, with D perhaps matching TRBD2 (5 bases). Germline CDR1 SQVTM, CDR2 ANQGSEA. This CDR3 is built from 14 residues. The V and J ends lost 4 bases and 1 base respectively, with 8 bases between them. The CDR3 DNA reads TGCAGCGTTGGGGGAGTATCTGGGGCCAACGTCCTGACTTTC. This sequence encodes CSVGGVSGANVLTF.